This T cell receptor beta chain came from a study of cytomegalovirus exposure and HLA in healthy donors (dated by TCRdb to 2015 to 2018). Context from the whole study: According to an earlier analysis of 450 to 650 of the donors, about 180 million T cells yielded 117 million unique TCR beta sequences and approximately 300 Gb of sequence data. To study patterns of TCR occurrence, a later analysis re-analyzed previously published TCR beta repertoires from around 660 donors and added high-resolution HLA genotyping. An early release that covered 640 HLA-typed donors contained about 300 gigabases of sequencing data and around 85 million unique TCR sequences. The later analysis used no new phenotypic data to find candidate immune exposures, relying instead on TCR beta sequences and their occurrence across donors. Using immunosequencing, the study profiled T cell repertoires from 500 to 800 subjects and related those repertoires to cytomegalovirus serostatus. A later genetic analysis took genome-wide SNP genotypes for about 55% of the 666 donors and used that subset as a discovery cohort. The number of typed donors differed by locus: about 620-640 for A, B, C, DRB1 and DQB1; 500 to 550 for DQA1; approximately 610 for DPA1; and around 490 for DPB1. High-throughput TCR immunosequencing, statistical association of individual TCRs with disease status, and machine learning were combined to predict cytomegalovirus infection status. Among around 400 genotyped donors of the cohort, an average of roughly 240,000 unique TCR beta nucleotide sequences were sequenced per donor, about a sixth of them non-productive. Every repertoire in the discovery cohort had been generated on one and the same sequencing platform. Of the approximately 400 genotyped donors, roughly 76% were placed in the genetic ancestry cluster associated with self-reported Caucasian donors. In addition to the first cohort of roughly 670 subjects, a separate validation cohort of approximately 110 different subjects was used. HLA typing covered class I and class II loci at four-digit resolution. Donor age, sex, ethnicity and CMV serostatus were collected together with the repertoire data. Because of strong linkage in the cohort, 4 to 6 DR-DQ haplotypes were treated as single units for association and clustering. The study was designed to test whether signatures of past pathogen exposure could be identified by cataloging public T cell receptors. In an earlier analysis of roughly 600 of the donors, high-throughput TCR beta sequencing was used to judge whether each TCR beta V gene segment behaved as functional or pseudogenic.

General findings and caveats noted by the study authors: This cohort had only TCR beta chains sequenced, and the lack of alpha or paired-chain data limited which features could be detected. A cluster of highly shared sequence variants was judged likely to represent a technical artifact of the sequencing pipeline. A further reported finding was that TCR beta sequences accurately predicted the HLA-A and HLA-B alleles for most subjects in the first cohort. Strong co-occurrence of HLA alleles, especially DR and DQ, made assigning TCR associations to individual alleles difficult. In an earlier analysis of 450 to 750 of the donors, most TCR beta V segments appeared in productive rearrangements about 90% or about 30% of the time, broadly matching IMGT annotations. In a later analysis, several top co-occurrence clusters were reported to appear linked to parvovirus B19, influenza, CMV and Epstein-Barr virus. According to the authors, the approach could potentially be generalized to other disease states and immunological phenotypes. In vitro tests confirmed that a few of the cytomegalovirus-associated TCR beta chains recognize cytomegalovirus antigens. Cytomegalovirus status was reported to be diagnosed by the classifier with high specificity and sensitivity in both the original and validation cohorts. In a later analysis, HLA-associated TCR beta chains were found to be more clonally expanded and to have lower generation probabilities than equally common non-associated chains. In a later genetic analysis, fewer N-insertions in productive TCRs were reported among donors in an Asian-associated ancestry cluster than the approximately 710-donor mean. Over 15 rarely observed V segments, including chromosome 9 orphons, were excluded from the earlier analysis of approximately 600 of the donors because counts were too low. Because HLA typing was unavailable for some donors at each locus, only the typed subset was used in association tests. Linkage disequilibrium might explain the correlated functional status among segregating V segments, but an unknown experimental factor could not be excluded. Most CMV-associated TCR beta chains appeared to be HLA-restricted in a later analysis, and the HLA associations seemed to be driven largely by CMV exposure. Most TCR sequences were observed very rarely across donors, whereas some public TCRs were present in many individuals. Roughly uniform sequencing depth across donors was assumed in presence/absence analyses, although this assumption may not hold. In a later analysis, the rate of TCR association differed among HLA loci, with DRB1 alleles having the most associated TCRs and HLA-C alleles having the fewest. A later genetic analysis associated a missense DCLRE1C variant with V-gene and J-gene trimming of TCR beta chains, and an independent cohort replicated the association. At a false discovery rate of 0.05, a later analysis linked roughly 17,000 TCR beta sequences to specific HLA alleles. CMV serostatus was the only immune exposure information available for the cohort. The study listed over 150 TCR beta chains as associated with cytomegalovirus.

About this clone: No cognate antigen has been identified for it. Relative to the germline gene, one junction end is altered; a read error may explain this.

Preparation of the library involved the immunoSEQ multiplex PCR assay. The multiplex PCR relied on a mix of 60 forward primers for TCR Vbeta segments and 13 reverse primers for TCR Jbeta segments. The CDR3 region of rearranged TCR beta genes was amplified from genomic DNA with a multiplex PCR assay. The Illumina HiSeq System was used to sequence the amplified TCR beta libraries as 87-base-pair reads. The authors' analysis ran thus. Across the roughly 670 repertoires, a later analysis counted approximately 75 million unique TCR beta chains, 9.5 million to 12 million of which were shared by at least two donors. Raw reads were error-corrected and collapsed into unique sequences with a nearest-neighbor algorithm that merged closely related sequences to remove PCR and sequencing errors. V, D and J gene segments were assigned by aligning CDR3 sequences to IMGT reference sequences. For a sequence to be retained, a match of at least six nucleotides to both a V gene segment and a J gene segment was required. A rearrangement was called productive if the CDR3 had no stop codons and remained in frame with V and J, and every other rearrangement was called non-productive. CDR3 was defined by IMGT convention, running from the second conserved V-encoded cysteine to the conserved J-encoded phenylalanine. Sequences without an unambiguous match to a single V gene segment were excluded from the earlier analysis of 450 to 650 of the donors. An earlier analysis of several hundred of the donors called V segments functional above 56.7% productive rearrangements and segregating when the between-donor standard deviation exceeded 5%. A statistical classification framework was developed to diagnose cytomegalovirus status using the catalog of TCR beta chain sequences. In a later analysis, V and J genes were assigned by comparing TCR nucleotide sequences against IMGT/GENE-DB human TR gene sequences. A later analysis assigned CDR3 sequences and most-parsimonious VDJ recombination scenarios with the TCRdist pipeline. In a later analysis, each TCR beta chain was defined by its CDR3 amino acid sequence together with its V-gene family, and reads lacking a unique V-gene family were excluded. In a later analysis, around 650 highly shared, low-generation-probability nucleotide sequences were removed to address suspected cross-contamination and a sequencing artifact. A later analysis calculated a clonal expansion index for each public chain from normalized within-repertoire ranks of inferred template counts. Generation probabilities in a later analysis came from a VDJ recombination model fitted to out-of-frame rearrangements, and those results were checked against IGoR. In a later analysis, hypergeometric tests were used to score TCR-TCR, TCR-HLA and TCR-CMV co-occurrence, with a repertoire-size bias correction applied to TCR pairs. To estimate false discovery rates, a later analysis permuted the HLA or CMV assignments 20 times. In a later analysis, co-occurring TCRs were grouped with DBSCAN, and TCRdist sequence similarity was added when clustering was performed within HLA-allele-positive subsets. Repertoires with fewer than 30,000 or more than 120,000 public chains were left out of co-occurrence clustering, as were a few repertoires with anomalous nucleotide sharing. TCRdb took over this immuneACCESS table, retaining in-frame rearrangements with V and J assigned. Such tables are incomplete; in checked studies, under half of the missing clones stem from an unresolved V gene, and the remainder is unexplained. Clone size and the V and J calls come from that table; the DNA yielded D and trimming. The sample profile shows some 92,000 clones; more than 60% of them were found once. Roughly 9.8% of the sample rests with the top ten.

The cohort comprised 550 to 700 healthy bone marrow donors. At the time of sampling, all cohort members were nominally healthy, though unrecorded immune exposures were likely present. The donor was CMV seropositive and was included in the group of approximately 300 seropositive cohort members. A peripheral blood sample was collected from each donor, and TCR beta sequencing was performed on peripheral blood mononuclear cells. Genomic DNA extraction from the blood cell samples was performed with the Qiagen DNeasy Blood Extraction Kit. The source of this sequence is a man aged 18 to 30 in good health and CMV-seropositive. The specimen was PBMCs.

The CDR3 protein sequence reads: CSSSLGQREAFF. The nucleotide sequence is given as TGTTCCAGCAGCTTAGGCCAGCGTGAAGCTTTCTTT. Recombination connected TRBV7-9 to TRBJ1-1, with no D gene named confidently. CDR1 and CDR2 (SEHNR, FQNEAQ) derive from the germline V gene (reference sequence). The CDR3 runs 12 amino acids, cysteine and phenylalanine included. Of the read, only the CDR3 DNA is kept; its 36 bases are in frame from base 1.